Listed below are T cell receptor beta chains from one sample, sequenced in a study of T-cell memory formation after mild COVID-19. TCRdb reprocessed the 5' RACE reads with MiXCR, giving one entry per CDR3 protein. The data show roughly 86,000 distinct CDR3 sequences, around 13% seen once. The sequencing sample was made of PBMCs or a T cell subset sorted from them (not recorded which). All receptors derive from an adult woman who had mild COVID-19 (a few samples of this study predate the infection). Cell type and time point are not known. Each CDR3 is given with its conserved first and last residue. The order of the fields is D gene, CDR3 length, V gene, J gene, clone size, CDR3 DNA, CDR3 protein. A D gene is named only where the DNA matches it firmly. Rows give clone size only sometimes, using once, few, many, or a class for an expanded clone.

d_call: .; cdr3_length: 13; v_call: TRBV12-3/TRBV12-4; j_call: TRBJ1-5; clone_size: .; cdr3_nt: TGTGCCAGCAGTTTTAATCGGGATCAGCCCCAGCATTTT; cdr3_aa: CASSFNRDQPQHF
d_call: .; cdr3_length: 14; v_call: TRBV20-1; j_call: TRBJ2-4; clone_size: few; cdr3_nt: TGCAGTGCTAGATGGGTCCTAGCCAAAAACATTCAGTACTTC; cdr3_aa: CSARWVLAKNIQYF
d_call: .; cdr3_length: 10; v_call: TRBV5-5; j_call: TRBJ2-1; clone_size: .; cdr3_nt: TGTGCCAGCATTGGGGAGCAGGAGTTCTTC; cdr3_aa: CASIGEQEFF
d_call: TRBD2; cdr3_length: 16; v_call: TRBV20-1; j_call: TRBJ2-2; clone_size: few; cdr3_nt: TGCAGTGCCACCGGGACTAGCGGGGAGAACACCGGGGAGCTGTTTTTT; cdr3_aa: CSATGTSGENTGELFF
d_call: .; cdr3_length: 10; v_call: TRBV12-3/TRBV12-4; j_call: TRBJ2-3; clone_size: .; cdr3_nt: TGTGCCACGACCACAGATACGCAGTATTTT; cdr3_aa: CATTTDTQYF
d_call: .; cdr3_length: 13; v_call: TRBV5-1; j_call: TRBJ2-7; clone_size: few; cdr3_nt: TGCGCCAGCGGACCGGACAGCGCCCACGAGCAGTACTTC; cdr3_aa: CASGPDSAHEQYF
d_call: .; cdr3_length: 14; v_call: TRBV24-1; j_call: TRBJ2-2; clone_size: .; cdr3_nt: TGTGCCACCAGTCACAGCACGAACACCGGGGAGCTGTTTTTT; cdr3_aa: CATSHSTNTGELFF
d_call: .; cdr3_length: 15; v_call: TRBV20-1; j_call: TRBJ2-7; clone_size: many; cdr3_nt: TGCAGTGCTAGAGATGAGGGCAGGACGGGGCGGGAGCAGTACTTC; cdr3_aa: CSARDEGRTGREQYF
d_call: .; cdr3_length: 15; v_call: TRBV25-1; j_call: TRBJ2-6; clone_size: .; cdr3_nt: TGTGCCAGCAGTGGCTTAGAAGCTGGGGCCAACGTCCTGACTTTC; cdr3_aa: CASSGLEAGANVLTF
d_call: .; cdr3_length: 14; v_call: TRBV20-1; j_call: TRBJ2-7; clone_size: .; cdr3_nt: TGCAGTGCTGGTGACGGGGTAATTTTGGGCGAGCAGTACTTC; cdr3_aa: CSAGDGVILGEQYF
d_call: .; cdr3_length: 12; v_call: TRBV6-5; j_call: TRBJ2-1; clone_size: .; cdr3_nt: TGTGCCAGCAGTCCGCCCGGATCTGAGCAGTTCTTC; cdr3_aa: CASSPPGSEQFF
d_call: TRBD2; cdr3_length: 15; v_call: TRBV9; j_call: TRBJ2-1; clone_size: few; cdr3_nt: TGTGCCAGCAGCGTAGGCGGGAGTACCTACAATGAGCAGTTCTTC; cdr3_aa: CASSVGGSTYNEQFF
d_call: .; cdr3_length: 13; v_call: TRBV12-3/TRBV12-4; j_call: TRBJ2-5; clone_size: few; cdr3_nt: TGTGCCAGCAGTAGTGGGGGTGCGGGGACCCAGTACTTC; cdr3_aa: CASSSGGAGTQYF
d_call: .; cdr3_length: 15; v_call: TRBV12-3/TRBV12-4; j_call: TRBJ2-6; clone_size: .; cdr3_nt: TGTGCCAGCAGAGGGGGGCTAGCTGGGGCCAACGTCCTGACTTTC; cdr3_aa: CASRGGLAGANVLTF
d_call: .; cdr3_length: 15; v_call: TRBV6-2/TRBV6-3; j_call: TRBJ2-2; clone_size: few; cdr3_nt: TGTGCCAGCAGTTACCCGGGGGCCAGGGCCGGGGAGCTGTTTTTT; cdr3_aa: CASSYPGARAGELFF
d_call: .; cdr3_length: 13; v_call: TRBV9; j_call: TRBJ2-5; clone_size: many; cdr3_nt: TGTGCCAGCAGCGTTGGACAGCAAGAGACCCAGTACTTC; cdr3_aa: CASSVGQQETQYF
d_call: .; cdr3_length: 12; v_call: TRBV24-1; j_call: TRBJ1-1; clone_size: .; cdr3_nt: TGTGCCACCAGTGAAGGGAACACTGAAGCTTTCTTT; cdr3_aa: CATSEGNTEAFF
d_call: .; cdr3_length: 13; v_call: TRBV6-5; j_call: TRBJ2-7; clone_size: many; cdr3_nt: TGTGCCAGCGGACAGATTAGCTCCTACGAGCAGTACTTC; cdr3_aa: CASGQISSYEQYF
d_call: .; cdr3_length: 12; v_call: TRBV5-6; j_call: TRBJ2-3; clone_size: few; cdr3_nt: TGTGCCAGCAGCTTGGGGATAGATACGCAGTATTTT; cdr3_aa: CASSLGIDTQYF
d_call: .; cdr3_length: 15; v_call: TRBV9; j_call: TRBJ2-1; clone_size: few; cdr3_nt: TGTGCCAGCAGCGTAGCGGGGGACACTAACAATGAGCAGTTCTTC; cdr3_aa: CASSVAGDTNNEQFF
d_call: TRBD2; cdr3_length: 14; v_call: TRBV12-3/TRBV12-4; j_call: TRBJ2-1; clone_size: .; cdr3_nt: TGTGCCAGCAGTTCCGGGCGGGGGTACAATGAGCAGTTCTTC; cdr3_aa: CASSSGRGYNEQFF
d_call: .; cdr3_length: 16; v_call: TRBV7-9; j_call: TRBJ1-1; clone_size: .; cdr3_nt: TGTGCCAGCAGCTTAGCGGCAGGGTTAGAAGGTACTGAAGCTTTCTTT; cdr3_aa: CASSLAAGLEGTEAFF
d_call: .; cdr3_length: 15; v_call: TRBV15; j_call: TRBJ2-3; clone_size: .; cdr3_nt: TGTGCCACCAGCAGAGATCCCTCTAGCACAGATACGCAGTATTTT; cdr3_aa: CATSRDPSSTDTQYF
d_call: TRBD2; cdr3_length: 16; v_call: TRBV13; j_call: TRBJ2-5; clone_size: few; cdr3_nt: TGTGCCAGCAGCACCAGGACTAGCGGGACGCAAGAGACCCAGTACTTC; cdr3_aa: CASSTRTSGTQETQYF
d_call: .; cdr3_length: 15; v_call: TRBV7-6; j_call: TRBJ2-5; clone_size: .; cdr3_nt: TGTGCCAGCAGCTCCCTGGTGGGGGACCAAGAGACCCAGTACTTC; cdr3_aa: CASSSLVGDQETQYF
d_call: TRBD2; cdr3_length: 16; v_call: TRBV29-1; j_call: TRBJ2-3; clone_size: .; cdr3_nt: TGCAGCGTTGAAACCCTCGGGCTAGCGGAAACAGATACGCAGTATTTT; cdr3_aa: CSVETLGLAETDTQYF
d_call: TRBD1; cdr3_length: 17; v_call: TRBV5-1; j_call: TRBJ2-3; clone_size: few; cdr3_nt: TGCGCCAGCAGCTTGGCCGGGGGGACAGGGATCACAGATACGCAGTATTTT; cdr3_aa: CASSLAGGTGITDTQYF
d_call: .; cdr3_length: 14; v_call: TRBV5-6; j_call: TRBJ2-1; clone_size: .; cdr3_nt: TGTGCCAGCAGCCCGGAGGGATCGGGGAGTGAGCAGTTCTTC; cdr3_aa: CASSPEGSGSEQFF
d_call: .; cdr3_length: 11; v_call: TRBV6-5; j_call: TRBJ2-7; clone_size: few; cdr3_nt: TGTGCCAGCAGTGGTGACTACGAGCAGTACTTC; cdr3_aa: CASSGDYEQYF
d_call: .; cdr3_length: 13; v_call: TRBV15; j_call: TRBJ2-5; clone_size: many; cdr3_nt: TGTGCCCTTCGGGACACGCCTGAAGAGACCCAGTACTTC; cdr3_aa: CALRDTPEETQYF
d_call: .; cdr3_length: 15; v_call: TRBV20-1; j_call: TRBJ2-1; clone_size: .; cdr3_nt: TGCAGTGCTATGACCCGGCGACAGGGAGGCAATGAGCAGTTCTTC; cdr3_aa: CSAMTRRQGGNEQFF
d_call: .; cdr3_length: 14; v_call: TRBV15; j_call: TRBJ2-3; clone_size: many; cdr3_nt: TGTGCCACCAGCCAGACCGCGTTCCCAGATACGCAGTATTTT; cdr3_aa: CATSQTAFPDTQYF
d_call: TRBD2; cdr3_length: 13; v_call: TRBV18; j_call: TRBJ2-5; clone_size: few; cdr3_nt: TGTGCCAGTGCGGCGGGGGGGCCGGAGACCCAGTACTTC; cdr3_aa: CASAAGGPETQYF
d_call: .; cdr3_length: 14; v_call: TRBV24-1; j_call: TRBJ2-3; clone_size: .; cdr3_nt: TGTGCCACCTCTGGACGGTATAACACAGATACGCAGTATTTT; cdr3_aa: CATSGRYNTDTQYF
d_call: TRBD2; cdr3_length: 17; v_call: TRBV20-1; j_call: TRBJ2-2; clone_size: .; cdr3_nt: TGCAGTGCTAGAGAAGGAGCTAGCGGGAGTCACACCGGGGAGCTGTTTTTT; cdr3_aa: CSAREGASGSHTGELFF
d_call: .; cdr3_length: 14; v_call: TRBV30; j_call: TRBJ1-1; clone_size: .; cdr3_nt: TGTGCCTGGACCTCACAGGGAGGAAGGACTGAAGCTTTCTTT; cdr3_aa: CAWTSQGGRTEAFF
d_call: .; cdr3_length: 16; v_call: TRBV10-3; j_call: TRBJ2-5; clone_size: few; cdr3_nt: TGTGCCATCAGTGATCCAGAGGTCGGGTACCAAGAGACCCAGTACTTC; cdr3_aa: CAISDPEVGYQETQYF